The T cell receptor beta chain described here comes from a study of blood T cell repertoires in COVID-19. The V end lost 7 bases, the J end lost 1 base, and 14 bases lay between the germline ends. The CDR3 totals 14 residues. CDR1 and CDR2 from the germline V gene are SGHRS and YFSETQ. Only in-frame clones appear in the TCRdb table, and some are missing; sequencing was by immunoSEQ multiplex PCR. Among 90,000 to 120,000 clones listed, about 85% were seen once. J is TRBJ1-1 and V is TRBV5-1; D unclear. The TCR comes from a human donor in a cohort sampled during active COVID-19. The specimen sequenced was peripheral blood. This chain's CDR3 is CASAMTTENTEAFF. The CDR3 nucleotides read TGCGCCAGCGCAATGACTACCGAGAACACTGAAGCTTTCTTT.